The 17 T cell receptor beta chains listed next were all sequenced from one sample in a study of shared clonotypes between healthy human individuals. The repertoire was sequenced with immunoSEQ multiplex PCR; TCRdb's copy has only in-frame clones and lacks some. The table has approximately 500,000 clones, almost 80% seen once. The sequencing input was PBMCs. The source of these receptors is a woman in her thirties or forties in good health. Some clones in this sample may be carry-over from other donors' samples.

This chain connects TRBV29-1 to TRBJ2-7; 8 bases fit TRBD1. J gave up 4 bases and V 3 bases, and 8 bases lay outside the gene matches. The V gene's germline CDR1 is SQVTM and CDR2 ANQGSEA. The CDR3 covers 14 residues. CDR3 residues: CSVDYGQGDYEQYF. The CDR3 region has the DNA TGCAGCGTTGATTACGGACAGGGTGATTACGAGCAGTACTTC.

The gene calls are TRBV30 and TRBJ2-5; D might be TRBD1 (6 bases). Trimming took off 3 bases at V and 5 bases at J, with 13 bases between the two ends. Germline CDR1 GTSNPN, CDR2 SVGIG (reference sequence). The CDR3 is made up of 13 amino acids. The CDR3 DNA reads as TGTGCCTGGAGGATACAGGGTTTCGAGACCCAGTACTTC. This codes for CAWRIQGFETQYF.

The genes are TRBV28 and TRBJ2-5, with TRBD1 matching 7 bases. CDR3 length: 14 residues. Per the germline V gene, CDR1 is MDHEN and CDR2 is SYDVKM. The V segment lost 8 bases and the J segment 5 bases; nucleotides outside the gene matches: 11. CDR3 amino acids: CASGVDRVSETQYF. The CDR3 DNA sequence: TGTGCCAGCGGCGTAGACAGGGTGTCTGAGACCCAGTACTTC.

The chain has TRBV27 and TRBJ1-2; TRBD1 is a possible D gene (5 bases). V was clipped by 5 bases and J by 4 bases, with 29 bases between them. The CDR3 contains 19 residues. CDR1 is MNHEY, CDR2 SMNVEV, per germline (reference sequence). The CDR3 protein is CASSRRSGTLIPSSYGYTF. CDR3 DNA: TGTGCCAGCAGTCGACGCTCCGGGACCCTGATCCCCTCTAGCTATGGCTACACCTTC.

V usage is TRBV9 and J usage is TRBJ2-2; 7 positions match TRBD1. The V segment lost 3 bases and the J segment 0 bases; nucleotides outside the gene matches: 2. The CDR3 runs 15 residues. Germline loops: CDR1 SGDLS, CDR2 YYNGEE. This chain's CDR3 is CASSAGQANTGELFF. Here the CDR3 DNA reads TGTGCCAGCAGCGCCGGACAGGCGAACACCGGGGAGCTGTTTTTT.

The V and J genes are TRBV6-1 and TRBJ1-1; possible D gene TRBD1, 6 bases. Per germline, CDR1 MNHNS and CDR2 SASEGT. This CDR3 is built from 14 residues. V was clipped by 2 bases and J by 8 bases, with 15 bases between them. The CDR3 sequence: CASSERETGLEAFF. The CDR3 nucleotides read TGTGCCAGCAGTGAAAGGGAGACAGGTCTGGAAGCTTTCTTT.

The V and J genes are TRBV28 and TRBJ2-7; a possible D gene is TRBD1 (5 bases). The CDR3 covers 15 residues. The germline V and J ends were trimmed by 6 bases and 1 base, with 16 bases remaining between them. CDR1 is MDHEN and CDR2 is SYDVKM in the germline V gene. CDR3 amino acids: CASRFDRGQSYEQYF. CDR3 DNA: TGTGCCAGCAGGTTCGATAGGGGCCAATCCTACGAGCAGTACTTC.

The J gene is TRBJ2-7, the V gene TRBV19; 8 bases are a match to TRBD1. With V trimmed by 5 bases and J by 0 bases, 3 bases remained unmatched. Looked up from germline, CDR1 is LNHDA and CDR2 is SQIVND (reference sequence). The CDR3 is 14 amino acids. CDR3 bases: TGTGCCAGTAGTCGACAGGGGAACTCCTACGAGCAGTACTTC. It encodes CASSRQGNSYEQYF.

This clone was counted ten times or more. The chain combines TRBV11-2 with TRBJ2-1, with D tentatively TRBD2 (5 bases). Per the germline V gene, CDR1 is SGHAT and CDR2 is FQNNGV. V was shortened by 5 bases and J by 3 bases, with 11 bases between the two germline ends. The CDR3 covers 14 residues. The DNA of the CDR3 is TGTGCCAGCAGCGGACTGTCCTTCTACAATGAGCAGTTCTTC. As protein: CASSGLSFYNEQFF.

The rearrangement joins TRBV28 to TRBJ1-5, with a weak D call TRBD1 (5 bases). V was trimmed by 7 bases and J by 0 bases, leaving 13 bases between them. Germline V gene sequence: CDR1 MDHEN, CDR2 SYDVKM. This CDR3 contains 15 residues. Written as DNA, the CDR3 is TGTGCCAGCACCCCGGACATATATAGCAATCAGCCCCAGCATTTT. Translation gives CASTPDIYSNQPQHF.

This clone occurred a few times. The V call is TRBV28, the J call TRBJ1-2; no reliable D call. In germline, CDR1 is MDHEN, CDR2 SYDVKM. The CDR3 runs 12 residues. The CDR3 DNA is TGTGGTACCCGAGTAACTAACTATGGCTACACCTTC. Translated, it gives CGTRVTNYGYTF.

Written as DNA, the CDR3 is TGTGCCAGCAGTACCCACACGTTGACAGGGTACCCGCGGGCCCAGTACTTC. Encoded protein: CASSTHTLTGYPRAQYF. The chain combines TRBV28 with TRBJ2-5; 7 bases line up with TRBD1. CDR3 length: 17 amino acids. From germline, CDR1 is MDHEN and CDR2 SYDVKM. J gave up 9 bases and V 5 bases, and 21 bases lay outside the gene matches.

This clone has just a few counts. The rearrangement uses TRBV28 and TRBJ2-7, with 7 bases matching TRBD1. The V segment lost 3 bases and the J segment 4 bases; nucleotides outside the gene matches: 9. Per the germline V gene, CDR1 is MDHEN and CDR2 is SYDVKM. This CDR3 is built from 15 residues. DNA for the CDR3: TGTGCCAGCAGTTTGTGGGGACAGAGATCTTACGAGCAGTACTTC. Translation: CASSLWGQRSYEQYF. Full variable domain (remainder filled in from reference TRBV28 and TRBJ2-7): DVKVTQSSRYLVKRTGEKVFLECVQDMDHENMFWYRQDPGLGLRLIYFSYDVKMKEKGDIPEGYSVSREKKERFSLILESASTNQTSMYLCASSLWGQRSYEQYFGPGTRLTVT.

The gene calls are TRBV10-2 and TRBJ2-7, with TRBD2 matching 7 bases. Germline V gene data show CDR1 as WSHSY and CDR2 as SAAADI. The CDR3 spans 18 residues. J lost 1 base, V lost 2 bases, and 14 bases had no gene match. The CDR3 loop reads CASSESRSAGVESYEQYF. As DNA, the CDR3 is TGCGCCAGCAGTGAGAGTAGATCGGCGGGAGTGGAATCCTACGAGCAGTACTTC.

The chain joins TRBV7-3 to TRBJ2-6; no clear D. V was trimmed by 3 bases and J by 0 bases, leaving 12 bases between them. Germline V lookup: CDR1 SGHTA, CDR2 FQGTGA. The CDR3 has 17 amino acids. The CDR3 reads CASSLSGSSSGANVLTF. CDR3 nucleotide sequence: TGTGCCAGCAGCTTGTCCGGGTCTAGCTCTGGGGCCAACGTCCTGACTTTC.

V is TRBV7-9 and J is TRBJ1-1; D unclear. Germline V gene lookup returns CDR1 SEHNR and CDR2 FQNEAQ (reference sequence). This CDR3 is 13 amino acids long. With 1 base removed from V and 1 base from J, the gap between germline ends came to 4 bases. CDR3 region: CASSLDANTEAFF. The CDR3 DNA reads TGTGCCAGCAGCTTAGATGCGAACACTGAAGCTTTCTTT.

The chain couples TRBV4-2 to TRBJ1-2, with 7 bases fitting TRBD1. The germline V gene has CDR1 LGHNA and CDR2 YNFKEQ. The CDR3 spans 15 residues. V gave up 2 bases and J gave up 5 bases; unmatched junction bases: 8. CDR3 sequence: CASSQLGVRGYGYTF. CDR3 bases: TGTGCCAGCAGCCAATTGGGGGTCAGGGGGTATGGCTACACCTTC.